Listed below are T cell receptor beta chains from one sample, sequenced in a study of shared T cell receptors in the human thymus. The repertoire was sequenced with immunoSEQ multiplex PCR; TCRdb's copy has only in-frame clones and lacks some. The sample holds 500,000 to 750,000 clones; approximately 88% are singletons and the top ten take 0.01%. Another study also made use of these data, one on human thymus T cells.

The sequencing input was thymocytes. Receptors originate from a boy in the first two years of life with a congenital heart defect. Both conserved end residues are part of each CDR3. Each record gives: clone size, V gene, D gene, J gene, CDR3 DNA, CDR3 protein. The D gene is left open where the match is weak. Clone size is not always given. Where it is, it says once, few, many or a class for expanded clones.

>NA|TRBV30|NA|TRBJ1-1
TGTGCCTGGAGTGTACGGGGGGGAGACACTGAAGCTTTCTTT
CAWSVRGGDTEAFF
>few|TRBV15|NA|TRBJ2-7
TGTGCCACCAGCAGAGAGGGCCAACTAGCCCTGGGGCTCTACGAGCAGTACTTC
CATSREGQLALGLYEQYF
>NA|TRBV4-2|NA|TRBJ1-2
TGTGCCAGCAGTCGCTCCGGGGAGGATGGCTACACCTTC
CASSRSGEDGYTF
>few|TRBV27|NA|TRBJ1-5
TGTGCCAGCAGTCCTCGTTACAGGGCATGCAATCAGCCCCAGCATTTT
CASSPRYRACNQPQHF
>once|TRBV30|NA|TRBJ1-3
TGTGCCTGGAGTCCTGAACTAGGGCGGCAGGCTGGGAACTCTGGAAACACCATATATTTT
CAWSPELGRQAGNSGNTIYF
>few|TRBV6-5|TRBD1|TRBJ2-2
TGTGCCAGCAGTCAGACAGGGGTGGCCGGGGAGCTGTTTTTT
CASSQTGVAGELFF
>NA|TRBV5-1|NA|TRBJ1-1
TGCGCCAGCAGCTTCGAGAATGAAGCTTTCTTT
CASSFENEAFF
>few|TRBV5-6|TRBD1|TRBJ1-2
TGTGCCAGCAGCTTGGCCGGGGACAGGGGGCAAGGCTATGGCTACACCTTC
CASSLAGDRGQGYGYTF
>NA|TRBV7-2|TRBD2|TRBJ2-1
TGCTCGGGAGGGGACAATGAGCAGTTCTTC
CSGGDNEQFF
>NA|TRBV5-1|NA|TRBJ2-5
TGCGCCAGCAGCTTGACCTACGGGAGACACGCTGAAGAGACCCAGTACTTC
CASSLTYGRHAEETQYF
>NA|TRBV23-1|TRBD1|TRBJ2-7
TGCGCCAGCAGTCAATCTACAGGGGCTGACTACGAGCAGTACTTC
CASSQSTGADYEQYF
>NA|TRBV27|TRBD1|TRBJ2-2
TGTGCCAGCAGTTCCCGGACAGGGGTTACCGGGGAGCTGTTTTTT
CASSSRTGVTGELFF
>NA|TRBV27|TRBD1|TRBJ2-7
TGTGCCAGCAGTCCGCAAGAAACCACAGGGGACGAGCAGTACTTC
CASSPQETTGDEQYF
>NA|TRBV29-1|TRBD2|TRBJ2-1
TGCAGCGTTGAAGGACTAGCGGGACTTCTTAACTACAATGAGCAGTTCTTC
CSVEGLAGLLNYNEQFF
>NA|TRBV9|NA|TRBJ2-1
TGTGCCAGCAGGGATATTAGTGGGAGTAACTACAATGAGCAGTTCTTC
CASRDISGSNYNEQFF
>NA|TRBV5-8|NA|TRBJ1-5
TGTGCCAGCAGCCGGGGAACGGGTATTGGCAATCAGCCCCAGCATTTT
CASSRGTGIGNQPQHF
>NA|TRBV30|TRBD1|TRBJ2-7
TGTGCCTGGAGTGGGGACAGGGGATTCCACGAGCAGTACTTC
CAWSGDRGFHEQYF
>once|TRBV7-3|NA|TRBJ2-3
TGTGCCAGCAGCTCACGGACTAGCACAGATACGCAGTATTTT
CASSSRTSTDTQYF
>NA|TRBV4-2|NA|TRBJ1-2
TGTGCCAGCAGCCAAGGCGACAGGTCCGATGGCTACACCTTC
CASSQGDRSDGYTF
>NA|TRBV6-5|NA|TRBJ2-3
TGTGCCAGCAGTTACTCGGCCGGGACTCGCCGGGATACGCAGTATTTT
CASSYSAGTRRDTQYF
>NA|TRBV6-6|NA|TRBJ2-5
TGTGCCAGCAGTTATACCCGGGAGTCTGGAGAGACCCAGTACTTC
CASSYTRESGETQYF
>NA|TRBV4-3|NA|TRBJ1-2
TGCGCCAGCAGCCAAGATTGGGGGCGGGGGTCTAACTATGGCTACACCTTC
CASSQDWGRGSNYGYTF
>NA|TRBV7-8|NA|TRBJ1-5
TGTGCCAGCAGCTTAAGTAGGGGTAATGCAGGACGGAATAATCAGCCCCAGCATTTT
CASSLSRGNAGRNNQPQHF
>NA|TRBV28|NA|TRBJ2-7
TGTGCCAGCAGCCTTCTTAGGACCCTGAGGAGGTACGAGCAGTACTTC
CASSLLRTLRRYEQYF